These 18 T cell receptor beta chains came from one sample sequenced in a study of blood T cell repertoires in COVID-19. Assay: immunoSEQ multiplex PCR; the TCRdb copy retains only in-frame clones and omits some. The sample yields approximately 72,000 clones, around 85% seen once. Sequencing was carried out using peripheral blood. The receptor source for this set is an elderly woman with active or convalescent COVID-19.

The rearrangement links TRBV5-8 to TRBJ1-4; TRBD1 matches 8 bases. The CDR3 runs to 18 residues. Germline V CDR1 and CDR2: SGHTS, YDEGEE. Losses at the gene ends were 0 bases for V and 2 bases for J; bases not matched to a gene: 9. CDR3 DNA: TGTGCCAGCAGCTTGGAACAGGGGGGAGAATATACTAATGAAAAACTGTTTTTT. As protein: CASSLEQGGEYTNEKLFF. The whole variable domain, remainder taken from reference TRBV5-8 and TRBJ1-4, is EAGVTQSPTHLIKTRGQQATLRCSPISGHTSVYWYQQALGLGLQFLLWYDEGEERNRGNFPPRFSGRQFPNYSSELNVNALELEDSALYLCASSLEQGGEYTNEKLFFGSGTQLSVL.

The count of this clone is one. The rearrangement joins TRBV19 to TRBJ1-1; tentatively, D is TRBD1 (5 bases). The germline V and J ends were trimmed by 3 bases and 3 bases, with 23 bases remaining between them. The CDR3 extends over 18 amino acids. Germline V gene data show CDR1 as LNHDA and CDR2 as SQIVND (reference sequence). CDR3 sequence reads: CASSMGLGGGLKDTEAFF. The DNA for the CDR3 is TGTGCCAGTAGTATGGGGCTCGGGGGGGGACTAAAGGACACTGAAGCTTTCTTT.

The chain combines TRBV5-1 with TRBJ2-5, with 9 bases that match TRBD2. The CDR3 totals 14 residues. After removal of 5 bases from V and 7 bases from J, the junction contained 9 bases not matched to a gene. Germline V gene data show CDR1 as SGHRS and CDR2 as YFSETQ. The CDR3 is CASRSSSGEWTQYF. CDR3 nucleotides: TGCGCCAGCAGATCCTCTAGCGGGGAGTGGACCCAGTACTTC.

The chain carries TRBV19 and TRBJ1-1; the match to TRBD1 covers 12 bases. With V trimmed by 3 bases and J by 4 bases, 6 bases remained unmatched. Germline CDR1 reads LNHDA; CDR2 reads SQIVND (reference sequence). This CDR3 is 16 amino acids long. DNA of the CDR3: TGTGCCAGTAGTATGGGGGACAGGGGGCGACTCACTGAAGCTTTCTTT. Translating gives CASSMGDRGRLTEAFF.

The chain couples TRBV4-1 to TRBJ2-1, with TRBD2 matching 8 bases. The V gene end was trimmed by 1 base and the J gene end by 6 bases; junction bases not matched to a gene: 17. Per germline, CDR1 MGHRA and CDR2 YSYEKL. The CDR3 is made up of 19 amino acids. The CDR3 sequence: CASSQVVVSGLGSFNEQFF. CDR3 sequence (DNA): TGCGCCAGCAGCCAAGTTGTTGTTTCGGGACTAGGTAGTTTCAATGAGCAGTTCTTC.

CDR3 bases: TGTGCCACCAGCAGAGATAGAGGGGACAGGGGACGTGGCTACACCTTC. Translated, it gives CATSRDRGDRGRGYTF. The chain couples TRBV15 to TRBJ1-2; 10 bases are shared with TRBD1. The CDR3 consists of 16 residues. Germline trimming cut 0 bases from V and 7 bases from J; bases unmatched to any gene: 8. CDR1 LNHNV and CDR2 YYDKDF come from the germline V gene (reference sequence).

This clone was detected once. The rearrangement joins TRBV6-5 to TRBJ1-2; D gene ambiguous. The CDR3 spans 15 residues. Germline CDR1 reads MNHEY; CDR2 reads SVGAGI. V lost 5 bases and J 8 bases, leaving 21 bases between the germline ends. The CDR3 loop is CASSISYREVPGYTF. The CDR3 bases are TGTGCCAGCAGTATTTCATATCGAGAGGTTCCAGGCTACACCTTC.

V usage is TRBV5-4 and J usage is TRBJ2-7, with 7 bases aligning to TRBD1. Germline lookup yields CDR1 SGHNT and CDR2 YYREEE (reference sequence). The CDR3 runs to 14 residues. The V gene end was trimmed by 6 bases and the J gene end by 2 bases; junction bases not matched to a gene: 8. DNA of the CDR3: TGTGCCAGCACCTCACAGGGGTCCCCCTACGAGCAGTACTTC. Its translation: CASTSQGSPYEQYF.

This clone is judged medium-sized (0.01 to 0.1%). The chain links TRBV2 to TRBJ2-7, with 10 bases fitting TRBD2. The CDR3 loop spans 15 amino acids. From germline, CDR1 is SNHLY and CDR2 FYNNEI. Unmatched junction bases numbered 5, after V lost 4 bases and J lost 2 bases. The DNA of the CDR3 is TGTGCCAGCAGTGGTAGCGGGGGGTTCCCCTACGAGCAGTACTTC. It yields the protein CASSGSGGFPYEQYF.

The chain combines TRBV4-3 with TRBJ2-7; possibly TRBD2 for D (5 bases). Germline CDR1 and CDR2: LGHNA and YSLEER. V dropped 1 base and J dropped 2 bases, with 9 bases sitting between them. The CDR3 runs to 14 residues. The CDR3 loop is CASSQGAGAYEQYF. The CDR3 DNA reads TGCGCCAGCAGCCAAGGGGCGGGTGCCTACGAGCAGTACTTC.

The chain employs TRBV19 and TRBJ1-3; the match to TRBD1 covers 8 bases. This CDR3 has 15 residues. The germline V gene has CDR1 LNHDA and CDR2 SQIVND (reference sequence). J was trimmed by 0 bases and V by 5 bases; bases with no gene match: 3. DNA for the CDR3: TGTGCCAGTAGTCCACAGGGGGACTCTGGAAACACCATATATTTT. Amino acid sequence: CASSPQGDSGNTIYF.

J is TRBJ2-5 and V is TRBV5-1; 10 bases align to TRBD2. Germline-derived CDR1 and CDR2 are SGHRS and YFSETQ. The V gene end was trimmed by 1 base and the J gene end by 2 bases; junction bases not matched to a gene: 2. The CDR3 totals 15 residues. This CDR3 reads CASSLLSGGQETQYF. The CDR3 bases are TGCGCCAGCAGCTTGCTTAGCGGGGGGCAAGAGACCCAGTACTTC.

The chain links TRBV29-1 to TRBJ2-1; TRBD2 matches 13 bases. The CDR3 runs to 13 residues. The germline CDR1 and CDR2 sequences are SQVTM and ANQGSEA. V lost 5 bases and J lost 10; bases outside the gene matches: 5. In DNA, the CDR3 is TGCAGCGTTACTAGCGGGGGGGCCGGGGAGCAGTTCTTC. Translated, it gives CSVTSGGAGEQFF.

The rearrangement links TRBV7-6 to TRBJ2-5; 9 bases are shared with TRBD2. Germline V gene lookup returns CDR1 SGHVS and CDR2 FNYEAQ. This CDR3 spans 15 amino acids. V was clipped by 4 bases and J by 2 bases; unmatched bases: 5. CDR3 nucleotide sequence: TGTGCCAGCAGCTCCTCAACTAGCGGGCAAGAGACCCAGTACTTC. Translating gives CASSSSTSGQETQYF.

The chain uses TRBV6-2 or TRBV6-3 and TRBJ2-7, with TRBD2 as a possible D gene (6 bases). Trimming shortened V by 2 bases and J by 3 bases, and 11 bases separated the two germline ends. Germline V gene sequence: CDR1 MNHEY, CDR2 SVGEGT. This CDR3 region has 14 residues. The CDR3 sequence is CASSYLGLIYEQYF. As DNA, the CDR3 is TGTGCCAGCAGTTACCTGGGACTGATCTACGAGCAGTACTTC.

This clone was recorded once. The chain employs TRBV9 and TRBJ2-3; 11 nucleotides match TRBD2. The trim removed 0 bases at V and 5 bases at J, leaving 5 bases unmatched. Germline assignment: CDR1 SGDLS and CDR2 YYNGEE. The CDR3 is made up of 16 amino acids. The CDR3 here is CASSVGLAGSEDTQYF. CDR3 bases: TGTGCCAGCAGCGTAGGACTAGCGGGGAGTGAAGATACGCAGTATTTT.

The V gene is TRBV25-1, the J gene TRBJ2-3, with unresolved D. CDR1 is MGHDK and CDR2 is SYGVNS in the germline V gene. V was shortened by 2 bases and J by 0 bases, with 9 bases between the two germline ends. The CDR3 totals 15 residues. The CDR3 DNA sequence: TGTGCCAGCAGTGAAACCCCGACTAGCACAGATACGCAGTATTTT. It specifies CASSETPTSTDTQYF.

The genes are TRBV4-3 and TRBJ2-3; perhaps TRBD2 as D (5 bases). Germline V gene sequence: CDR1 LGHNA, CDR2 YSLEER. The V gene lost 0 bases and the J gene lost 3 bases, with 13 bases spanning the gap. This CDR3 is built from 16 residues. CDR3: CASSQEGRPETDTQYF. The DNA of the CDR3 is TGCGCCAGCAGCCAAGAGGGGAGACCGGAGACAGATACGCAGTATTTT.